A selection of T cell receptor beta chains follows, all from one sample in a study of blood T cell repertoires in COVID-19. Profiled with immunoSEQ multiplex PCR; TCRdb holds only in-frame clones, not every one. This table has under 400,000 clones, about 87% appearing once. The specimen was peripheral blood. The receptor set was obtained from a woman in her 30s with COVID-19, enrolled during active disease. Each CDR3 is given with its conserved first and last residue. The D gene is left open where the match is weak. Not every row has a clone size; where given, it reads once, few, many or a size class.

size	V	J	D	CDR3	DNA
-	TRBV18	TRBJ1-2	-	CASSPEQVSLYGYTF	TGTGCCAGCTCTCCAGAACAGGTTTCCCTCTATGGCTACACCTTC
-	TRBV7-9	TRBJ2-2	TRBD2	CASSLGTSGSRTGELFF	TGTGCCAGCAGCTTAGGGACTAGCGGGAGTCGGACCGGGGAGCTGTTTTTT
once	TRBV11-2	TRBJ1-5	-	CASSLAPRQPQHF	TGTGCCAGCAGCCTCGCGCCCCGTCAGCCCCAGCATTTT
-	TRBV24-1	TRBJ2-5	-	CATSDGGDGRETQYF	TGTGCCACCAGTGACGGGGGAGACGGGAGAGAGACCCAGTACTTC
once	TRBV15	TRBJ2-1	TRBD2	CATTLAGGVYNEQFF	TGTGCCACCACATTAGCGGGAGGGGTTTACAATGAGCAGTTCTTC
-	TRBV30	TRBJ1-6	-	CAWGDSNNSPLHF	TGTGCCTGGGGAGACAGTAATAATTCACCCCTCCACTTT
-	TRBV28	TRBJ2-5	-	CASSFGQEETQYF	TGTGCCAGCAGTTTCGGCCAGGAAGAGACCCAGTACTTC
-	TRBV24-1	TRBJ2-2	TRBD2	CATGTTRGELFF	TGTGCCACCGGGACTACACGTGGGGAGCTGTTTTTT
-	TRBV2	TRBJ2-7	-	CASSDVLPGDEQYF	TGTGCCAGCAGTGATGTTCTCCCAGGGGACGAGCAGTACTTC
-	TRBV5-4	TRBJ1-1	-	CASSQEDARSEAFF	TGTGCCAGCAGTCAGGAGGACGCTCGTAGTGAAGCTTTCTTT
-	TRBV27	TRBJ1-2	-	CASSLSGVVYGYTF	TGTGCCAGCAGTTTATCCGGGGTGGTATATGGCTACACCTTC
-	TRBV6-5	TRBJ2-1	TRBD2	CASSYSGSGNQQFF	TGTGCCAGCAGTTACTCCGGTAGCGGGAATCAGCAGTTCTTC
-	TRBV4-1	TRBJ2-7	-	CASSQEGGSYEQYF	TGCGCCAGCAGCCAAGAAGGCGGCTCCTACGAGCAGTACTTC
-	TRBV6-6	TRBJ2-3	TRBD1	CASRGGQGALTDTQYF	TGTGCCAGCAGGGGGGGACAGGGAGCTCTGACAGATACGCAGTATTTT
-	TRBV3-1/TRBV3-2	TRBJ2-1	TRBD2	CASSPSGRGEQFF	TGTGCCAGCAGCCCTAGCGGGAGAGGTGAGCAGTTCTTC
-	TRBV12-2	TRBJ1-1	-	CASRLRWETELGDTEAFF	TGTGCAAGTCGCTTACGCTGGGAAACGGAGCTGGGAGACACTGAAGCTTTCTTT
-	TRBV4-1	TRBJ2-7	TRBD1	CASSQGRGTGKYEQYF	TGCGCCAGCAGCCAAGGGAGGGGGACAGGGAAGTACGAGCAGTACTTC
-	TRBV4-1	TRBJ2-1	TRBD2	CASSQGLAGSSYNEQFF	TGCGCCAGCAGCCAAGGGCTAGCGGGAAGCTCCTACAATGAGCAGTTCTTC
-	TRBV29-1	TRBJ2-1	-	CSVEGRYSEQFF	TGCAGCGTTGAGGGCCGTTACAGTGAGCAGTTCTTC
-	TRBV30	TRBJ1-6	-	CAWSREMENSPLHF	TGTGCCTGGAGTCGTGAGATGGAGAATTCACCCCTCCACTTT
few	TRBV24-1	TRBJ2-5	-	CATSDSPGGRETQYF	TGTGCCACCAGTGATTCGCCCGGGGGACGGGAGACCCAGTACTTC
-	TRBV9	TRBJ2-7	-	CASSTMVGPYEQYF	TGTGCCAGCAGCACGATGGTGGGGCCCTACGAGCAGTACTTC
-	TRBV30	TRBJ1-6	-	CAWSPDRRNSPLHF	TGTGCCTGGAGTCCCGACAGGAGAAATTCACCCCTCCACTTT
-	TRBV29-1	TRBJ2-2	TRBD2	CSVEGAGGPAGELFF	TGCAGCGTTGAAGGAGCGGGAGGGCCTGCCGGGGAGCTGTTTTTT
-	TRBV28	TRBJ2-3	TRBD2	CASSLPGAGGITDTQYF	TGTGCCAGCAGTTTACCCGGAGCGGGAGGGATCACAGATACGCAGTATTTT
-	TRBV24-1	TRBJ2-1	-	CATRRTGDHEQFF	TGTGCCACCAGAAGAACGGGGGATCATGAGCAGTTCTTC
-	TRBV7-2	TRBJ1-6	-	CASSPKGGSGNSPLHF	TGTGCCAGCAGCCCCAAAGGAGGGTCGGGTAATTCACCCCTCCACTTT
-	TRBV7-8	TRBJ2-2	TRBD2	CASSLGTRGREYTGELFF	TGTGCCAGCAGCTTAGGAACCCGCGGGCGGGAGTACACCGGGGAGCTGTTTTTT
few	TRBV5-3	TRBJ2-5	-	CARSLGRTDRREETQYF	TGTGCCAGAAGCTTGGGCAGAACGGACAGGAGGGAAGAGACCCAGTACTTC
-	TRBV10-3	TRBJ1-1	TRBD1	CAISAHRGPGNTEAFF	TGTGCCATCAGTGCACACAGGGGCCCGGGGAACACTGAAGCTTTCTTT
-	TRBV19	TRBJ2-1	TRBD2	CASSIAGAAGNEQFF	TGTGCCAGTTCTATAGCGGGAGCGGCCGGGAATGAGCAGTTCTTC
few	TRBV2	TRBJ1-5	-	CASSEFGGSRQPQHF	TGTGCCAGCAGTGAGTTTGGGGGGTCTCGGCAGCCCCAGCATTTT
few	TRBV30	TRBJ1-5	-	CAWSGGRGRGFTSNQPQHF	TGTGCCTGGAGTGGAGGAAGGGGCAGGGGCTTCACGAGCAATCAGCCCCAGCATTTT
once	TRBV27	TRBJ2-1	TRBD1	CASRVDRDGFF	TGTGCCAGCAGGGTCGACAGGGACGGGTTCTTC
once	TRBV7-2	TRBJ1-5	-	CASSSEGGQPQHF	TGTGCCAGCAGCTCGGAAGGGGGACAGCCCCAGCATTTT
-	TRBV18	TRBJ2-2	TRBD2	CASSRQRSGGGPNTGELFF	TGTGCCAGCTCACGACAGAGGAGTGGCGGGGGACCGAACACCGGGGAGCTGTTTTTT
-	TRBV5-1	TRBJ2-1	-	CASSLVLLNEQFF	TGCGCCAGCAGCTTGGTACTACTGAATGAGCAGTTCTTC
-	TRBV24-1	TRBJ2-5	TRBD2	CATSDPLAGGPRETQYF	TGTGCCACCAGTGACCCTCTAGCGGGAGGGCCCAGAGAGACCCAGTACTTC
-	TRBV30	TRBJ2-1	-	CALASKNEQFF	TGTGCCCTCGCGAGTAAGAATGAGCAGTTCTTC
-	TRBV7-6	TRBJ2-5	-	CASRRRIKETQYF	TGTGCCAGCAGGCGGAGAATTAAGGAGACCCAGTACTTC
-	TRBV5-4	TRBJ2-1	-	CASSLDRGTYNEQFF	TGTGCCAGCAGCTTGGATCGCGGGACCTACAATGAGCAGTTCTTC
-	TRBV7-2	TRBJ2-1	TRBD2	CASSLARGSGAGVF	TGTGCCAGCAGCTTAGCGCGGGGTAGCGGGGCGGGGGTCTTC
-	TRBV11-2	TRBJ2-2	TRBD2	CASSLDQLAGVGNTGELFF	TGTGCCAGCAGCTTAGATCAACTAGCGGGAGTCGGGAACACCGGGGAGCTGTTTTTT
-	TRBV15	TRBJ2-1	-	CATSPTGSPYNEQFF	TGTGCCACCAGTCCAACCGGGAGCCCCTACAATGAGCAGTTCTTC
-	TRBV7-9	TRBJ1-3	TRBD1	CASSSGQGFSGNTIYF	TGTGCCAGCAGCTCCGGACAGGGGTTCTCTGGAAACACCATATATTTT
-	TRBV21-1	TRBJ1-6	-	CASRMGQGNSPLHF	TGTGCCAGCAGAATGGGACAGGGTAATTCACCCCTCCACTTT
-	TRBV15	TRBJ2-5	-	CATSRDEAGAGGTQYF	TGTGCCACCAGCAGAGATGAGGCAGGGGCGGGCGGGACCCAGTACTTC
-	TRBV5-1	TRBJ2-1	TRBD1	CASSRDRADNEQFF	TGCGCCAGCAGCAGGGACAGGGCCGACAATGAGCAGTTCTTC
-	TRBV7-2	TRBJ2-2	-	CASSHNSGNTGELFF	TGTGCCAGCAGCCATAATAGCGGGAACACCGGGGAGCTGTTTTTT
-	TRBV30	TRBJ1-2	TRBD1	CASGGQGARGYTF	TGTGCCTCGGGGGGGCAGGGGGCCCGTGGCTACACCTTC
-	TRBV30	TRBJ1-6	-	CAWDRSYNSPLHF	TGTGCCTGGGATCGCTCCTATAATTCACCCCTCCACTTT
-	TRBV5-4	TRBJ1-3	-	CASSLKGGGGNTIYF	TGTGCCAGCAGCTTGAAAGGCGGGGGAGGAAACACCATATATTTT
-	TRBV3-1/TRBV3-2	TRBJ2-7	TRBD1	CASSQRGQGIYEQYF	TGTGCCAGCAGCCAGAGGGGACAGGGGATCTACGAGCAGTACTTC
-	TRBV27	TRBJ1-6	-	CASRSTSDRSSYNSPLHF	TGTGCCAGCAGGAGCACGAGTGACAGGAGCTCCTATAATTCACCCCTCCACTTT
-	TRBV12-5	TRBJ2-3	TRBD2	CASGSSGGATDTQYF	TGTGCTAGTGGTTCCTCGGGGGGAGCCACAGATACGCAGTATTTT
-	TRBV11-2	TRBJ2-5	-	CASSLVGQPETQYF	TGTGCCAGCAGCTTAGTGGGCCAGCCAGAGACCCAGTACTTC